This T cell receptor (beta chain) was sequenced during a study of shared clonotypes between healthy human individuals. Study summary: There were three CD4 naive, three CD4 memory, two CD8 naive and one CD8 memory plates per donor.

Some clones are missing from TCRdb's copy, which holds only in-frame ones; the method was immunoSEQ multiplex PCR. The data show some 2,000,000 clones, roughly 95% seen once. Details on this clone: What it binds is unknown.

Findings and limits, study-wide: Generation of non-shared clonotypes was less probable than generation of clonotypes shared by all four donors.

The germline gives CDR1 SGHNT, CDR2 YENEEA. The CDR3 runs to 12 residues. V gave up 4 bases and J gave up 5 bases, with 6 bases separating them. Positively selected for CCR7, the CD45RO-negative cells used as naive CD8 cells excluded terminally differentiated effector memory CD45RA+ cells. The sequenced sample consisted of naive CD8+ T cells sorted from blood. This TCR was recovered from a man between 18 and 35 years old in good health. The V call is TRBV11-3, the J call TRBJ2-1; a weak D match, TRBD2 (5 bases). CDR3 sequence: CASSSGDNEQFF. DNA of the CDR3: TGTGCCAGCAGCTCCGGGGACAATGAGCAGTTCTTC.